Below, 4 T cell receptor beta chains from the same sample are listed, as sequenced in a study of cytomegalovirus exposure and HLA in healthy donors (TCRdb year 2017). Library creation used the immunoSEQ multiplex PCR assay. The multiplex PCR relied on a mix of 60 forward primers for TCR Vbeta segments and 13 reverse primers for TCR Jbeta segments. TCRdb re-hosts the immuneACCESS table, in-frame sequences only. Its copies lack some clones; in the studies checked, an unresolved V gene accounts for under half of them, and the cause for the rest is not known. Here the sample has about 160,000 clones; more than 65% occur a single time. The biggest ten clones account for around 6.6% of the sample. Sequencing was performed on PBMCs. These receptor sequences come from a man aged 45-65 years in good health and CMV-seropositive.

The chain has TRBV7-2 and TRBJ2-1; TRBD2 is a possible D gene (6 bases). Germline assignment: CDR1 SGHTA and CDR2 FQGNSA. The CDR3 runs to 14 residues. V was pared by 4 bases and J by 8 bases, with 15 bases between. This CDR3 reads CASSSRISGHEQFF. The CDR3 bases are TGTGCCAGCAGCTCCAGGATTAGCGGCCATGAGCAGTTCTTC.

The count of this clone is one. The chain uses TRBV18 and TRBJ1-1, with 12 bases lining up with TRBD1. Per the germline V gene, CDR1 is KGHSH and CDR2 is LQKENI. J gave up 3 bases and V 2 bases, and 16 bases lay outside the gene matches. The CDR3 sequence is 20 residues long. Here the CDR3 reads CASSPRGTGGARVSDTEAFF. The CDR3 nucleotides read TGTGCCAGCTCACCAAGAGGGACAGGGGGCGCGAGGGTAAGTGACACTGAAGCTTTCTTT.

This sequence joins TRBV10-2 and TRBJ2-7; a weak D match, TRBD1 (6 bases). The closer fit of TRBJ2-1 to the DNA end suggests the J call may be wrong. The V gene's germline CDR1 is WSHSY and CDR2 SAAADI. The CDR3 contains 13 residues. CDR3 residues: CASSPDRNNEQFF. The CDR3 DNA follows: TGCGCCAGCAGTCCCGACAGGAACAATGAGCAGTTCTTC.

The chain uses TRBV7-3 and TRBJ2-1; D call uncertain. Germline CDR1 SGHTA, CDR2 FQGTGA. V shed 0 bases and J shed 8 bases, with 8 bases lying between them. This CDR3 contains 13 residues. CDR3 sequence reads: CASSLTFGDEQFF. The CDR3 DNA reads TGTGCCAGCAGCTTAACATTTGGAGATGAGCAGTTCTTC.